Listed here is a single T cell receptor (beta chain). Its antigen remains unknown. The sample is drawn from a study of shared clonotypes between healthy human individuals. CD45RO-negative, CCR7-positively selected cells formed the naive CD8 fraction, excluding terminally differentiated effector memory CD45RA+ cells. Donors were healthy HIV-negative adults without recent acute infections or vaccinations. The CDR3 extends over 16 amino acids. With 2 bases clipped from V and 3 bases from J, the junction kept 8 bases outside the gene matches. CDR1 and CDR2 (germline): KGHSH, LQKENI. Here immunoSEQ multiplex PCR was the method, and the copy in TCRdb shows in-frame clones only, minus some. In the table there are about 2,100,000 clones, more than 85% of which are singletons. Study-level points and caveats: Naive CD4 clonotypes overlapped across several donors at approximately 5.3%.

The chain links TRBV18 to TRBJ1-1; 8 bases line up with TRBD1. This receptor was identified in a man younger than 35 in good health. Some clones in this sample may be carry-over from other donors' samples. Sequencing was done on a sample of naive CD8+ T cells from PBMCs. The CDR3 bases are TGTGCCAGCTCACCATGGCAGGGGGCGTCGGACACTGAAGCTTTCTTT. Translating gives CASSPWQGASDTEAFF. Supplemented by reference TRBV18 and TRBJ1-1, the full variable domain reads NAGVMQNPRHLVRRRGQEARLRCSPMKGHSHVYWYRQLPEEGLKFMVYLQKENIIDESGMPKERFSAEFPKEGPSILRIQQVVRGDSAAYFCASSPWQGASDTEAFFGQGTRLTVV.